This entry lists 3 T cell receptor beta chains sequenced from one sample in a study of shared clonotypes between healthy human individuals. Libraries were prepared by immunoSEQ multiplex PCR; TCRdb keeps only in-frame clonotypes and omits some of them. Of over a million clones detected, about 96% appear once; the ten largest clones hold 0.95% to 1.5%. Sequenced material: naive CD4+ T cells sorted from blood. Described subset: CD45RA+ positively selected. These receptors all stem from a man in his thirties or forties in good health.

The gene calls are TRBV4-3 and TRBJ2-2; D is possibly TRBD2 (5 bases). V lost 4 bases and J lost 2, with 11 bases in between. CDR1 and CDR2 (germline): LGHNA, YSLEER. This CDR3 contains 15 residues. The CDR3 loop is CASSPSGVNTGELFF. The CDR3 region has the DNA TGCGCCAGCAGCCCCTCCGGGGTCAACACCGGGGAGCTGTTTTTT.

The chain links TRBV5-8 to TRBJ2-3; a possible D gene is TRBD1 (5 bases). V was trimmed by 0 bases and J by 1 base, leaving 12 bases between them. From germline, CDR1 is SGHTS and CDR2 YDEGEE. The CDR3 loop spans 16 amino acids. As DNA, the CDR3 is TGTGCCAGCAGCTTGGGGGGCCGCTTCGGCACAGATACGCAGTATTTT. It specifies CASSLGGRFGTDTQYF.

The rearrangement uses TRBV7-6 and TRBJ2-6; 11 bases are shared with TRBD1. Germline CDR1 is SGHVS and CDR2 is FNYEAQ. The J segment lost 2 bases and the V segment lost 5 bases, leaving 8 bases of the junction unmatched. The CDR3 sequence is 18 residues long. CDR3 DNA sequence: TGTGCCAGCAGCCCTGCCCGGACAGGGGGCGCTGGGGCCAACGTCCTGACTTTC. Translation gives CASSPARTGGAGANVLTF.